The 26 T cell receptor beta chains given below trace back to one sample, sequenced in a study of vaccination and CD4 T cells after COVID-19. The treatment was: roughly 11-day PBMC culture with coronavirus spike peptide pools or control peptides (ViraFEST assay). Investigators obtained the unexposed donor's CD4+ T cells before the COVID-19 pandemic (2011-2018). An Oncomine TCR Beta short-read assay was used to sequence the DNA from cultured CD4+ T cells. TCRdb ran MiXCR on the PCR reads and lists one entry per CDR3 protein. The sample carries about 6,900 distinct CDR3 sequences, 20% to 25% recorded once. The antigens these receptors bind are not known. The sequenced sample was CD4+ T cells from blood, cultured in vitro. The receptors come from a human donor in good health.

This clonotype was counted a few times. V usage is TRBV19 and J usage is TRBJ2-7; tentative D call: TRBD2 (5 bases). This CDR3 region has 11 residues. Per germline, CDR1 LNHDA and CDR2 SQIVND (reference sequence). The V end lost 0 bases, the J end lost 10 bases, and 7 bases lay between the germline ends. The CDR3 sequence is CASSIEGVQYF. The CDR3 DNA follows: TGTGCCAGTAGTATAGAGGGAGTCCAGTACTTC. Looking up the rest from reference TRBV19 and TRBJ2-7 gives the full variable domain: DGGITQSPKYLFRKEGQNVTLSCEQNLNHDAMYWYRQDPGQGLRLIYYSQIVNDFQKGDIAEGYSVSREKKESFPLTVTSAQKNPTAFYLCASSIEGVQYFGPGTRLTVT.

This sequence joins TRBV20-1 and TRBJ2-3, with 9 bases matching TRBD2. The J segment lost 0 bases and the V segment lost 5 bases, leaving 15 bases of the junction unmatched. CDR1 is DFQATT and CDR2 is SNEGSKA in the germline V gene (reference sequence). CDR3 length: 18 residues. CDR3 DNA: TGCAGTGCTTTAGGAATTATTTCGACTAGCGGTAGCACAGATACGCAGTATTTT. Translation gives CSALGIISTSGSTDTQYF.

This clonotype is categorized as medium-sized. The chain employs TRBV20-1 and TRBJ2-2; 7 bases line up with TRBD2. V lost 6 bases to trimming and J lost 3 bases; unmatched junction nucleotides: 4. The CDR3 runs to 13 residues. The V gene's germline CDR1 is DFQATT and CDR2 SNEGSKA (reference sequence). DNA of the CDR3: TGCAGTGCGGTGAGCGGGGACACCGGGGAGCTGTTTTTT. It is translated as CSAVSGDTGELFF.

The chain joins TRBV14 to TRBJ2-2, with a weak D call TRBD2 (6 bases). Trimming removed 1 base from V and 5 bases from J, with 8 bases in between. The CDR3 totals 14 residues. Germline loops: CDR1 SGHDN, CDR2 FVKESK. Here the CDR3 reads CASSQAGLTGELFF. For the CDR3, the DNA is TGTGCCAGCAGCCAAGCTGGACTAACCGGGGAGCTGTTTTTT.

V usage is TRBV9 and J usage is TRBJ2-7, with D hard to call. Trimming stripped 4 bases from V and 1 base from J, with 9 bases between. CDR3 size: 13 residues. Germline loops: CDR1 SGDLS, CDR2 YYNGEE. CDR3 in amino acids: CASSSDPSYEQYF. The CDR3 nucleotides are TGTGCCAGCAGCTCGGATCCTTCCTACGAGCAGTACTTC.

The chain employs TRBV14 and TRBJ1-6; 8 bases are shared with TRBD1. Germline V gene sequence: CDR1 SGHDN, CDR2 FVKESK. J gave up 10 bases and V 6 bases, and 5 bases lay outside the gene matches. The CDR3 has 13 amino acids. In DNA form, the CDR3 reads TGTGCCAGCAGTGGACAGGGAGGATCACCCCTCCACTTT. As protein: CASSGQGGSPLHF.

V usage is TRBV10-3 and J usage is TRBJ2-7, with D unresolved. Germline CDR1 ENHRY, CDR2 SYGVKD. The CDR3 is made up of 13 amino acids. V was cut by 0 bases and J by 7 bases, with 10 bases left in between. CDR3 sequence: CAISESRVTEQYF. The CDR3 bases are TGTGCCATCAGTGAGTCACGGGTGACAGAGCAGTACTTC.

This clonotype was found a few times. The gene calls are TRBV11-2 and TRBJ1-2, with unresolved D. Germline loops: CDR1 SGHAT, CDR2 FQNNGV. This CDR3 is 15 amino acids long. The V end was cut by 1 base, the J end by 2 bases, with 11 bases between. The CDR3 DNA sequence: TGTGCCAGCAGCTTAGTGATGCAAGCAAACTATGGCTACACCTTC. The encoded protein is CASSLVMQANYGYTF. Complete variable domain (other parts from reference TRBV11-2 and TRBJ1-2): EAGVAQSPRYKIIEKRQSVAFWCNPISGHATLYWYQQILGQGPKLLIQFQNNGVVDDSQLPKDRFSAERLKGVDSTLKIQPAKLEDSAVYLCASSLVMQANYGYTFGSGTRLTVV.

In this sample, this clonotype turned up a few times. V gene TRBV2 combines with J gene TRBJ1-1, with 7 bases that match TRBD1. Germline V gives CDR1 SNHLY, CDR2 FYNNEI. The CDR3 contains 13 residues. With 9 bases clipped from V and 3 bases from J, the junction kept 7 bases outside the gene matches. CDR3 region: CASYLTGYTEAFF. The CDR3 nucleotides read TGTGCCAGTTATCTGACAGGGTACACTGAAGCTTTCTTT.

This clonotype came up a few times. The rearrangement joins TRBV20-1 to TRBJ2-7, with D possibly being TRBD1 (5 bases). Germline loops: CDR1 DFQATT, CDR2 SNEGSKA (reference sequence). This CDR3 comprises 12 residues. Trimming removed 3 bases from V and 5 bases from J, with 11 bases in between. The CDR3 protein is CSASRQPNEQYF. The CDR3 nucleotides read TGCAGTGCTAGCCGACAGCCAAACGAGCAGTACTTC.

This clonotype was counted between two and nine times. CDR3 residues: CSVSGTGVDQPQHF. Here the CDR3 DNA reads TGCAGCGTTTCCGGGACAGGGGTTGACCAGCCCCAGCATTTT. The rearrangement uses TRBV29-1 and TRBJ1-5; 10 nucleotides match TRBD1. This CDR3 is 14 amino acids long. The ends lost 5 bases at V and 7 bases at J; junction bases unmatched: 8. The V gene's germline CDR1 is SQVTM and CDR2 ANQGSEA.

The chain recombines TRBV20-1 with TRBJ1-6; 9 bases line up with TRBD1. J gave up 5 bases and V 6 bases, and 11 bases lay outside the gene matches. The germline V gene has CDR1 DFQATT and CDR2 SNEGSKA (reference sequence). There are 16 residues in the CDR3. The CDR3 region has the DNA TGCAGTGCGAAAACCGGGACAGGGATTAATAATTCACCCCTCCACTTT. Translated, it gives CSAKTGTGINNSPLHF.

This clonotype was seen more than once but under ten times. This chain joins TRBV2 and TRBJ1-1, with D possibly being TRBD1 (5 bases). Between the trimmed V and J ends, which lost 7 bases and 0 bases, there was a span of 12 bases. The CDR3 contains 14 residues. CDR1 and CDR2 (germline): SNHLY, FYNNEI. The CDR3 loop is CASTVTELNTEAFF. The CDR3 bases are TGTGCCAGCACTGTGACAGAGCTGAACACTGAAGCTTTCTTT.

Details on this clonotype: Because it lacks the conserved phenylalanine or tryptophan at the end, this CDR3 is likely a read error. Here the CDR3 reads CASRVSGGYTDTQYL. CDR3 DNA sequence: TGTGCCAGCAGAGTGAGCGGGGGGTACACAGATACGCAGTATCTT. This rearrangement joins TRBV12-3 or TRBV12-4 to TRBJ2-3; 9 bases align to TRBD2. The CDR3 consists of 15 residues. Trimming removed 6 bases from V and 2 bases from J; junction bases left unmatched: 6.

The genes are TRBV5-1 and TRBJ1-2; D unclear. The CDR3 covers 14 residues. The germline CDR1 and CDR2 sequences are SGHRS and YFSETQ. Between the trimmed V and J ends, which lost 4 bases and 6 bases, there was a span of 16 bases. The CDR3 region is CASSLREDAHGYTF. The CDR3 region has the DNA TGCGCCAGCAGCCTCCGGGAGGATGCACATGGCTACACCTTC.

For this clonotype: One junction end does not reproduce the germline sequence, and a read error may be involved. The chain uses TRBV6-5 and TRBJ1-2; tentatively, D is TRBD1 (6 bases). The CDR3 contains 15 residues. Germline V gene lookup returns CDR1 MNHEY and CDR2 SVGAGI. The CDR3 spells CASSSPGAGNYGYAF. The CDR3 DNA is TGTGCCAGCAGTTCCCCAGGGGCCGGCAACTATGGCTACGCCTTC.

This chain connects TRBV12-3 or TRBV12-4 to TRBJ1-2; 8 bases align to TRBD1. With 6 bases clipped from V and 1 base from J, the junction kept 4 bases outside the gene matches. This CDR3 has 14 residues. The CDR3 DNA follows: TGTGCCAGCAGACCCGGACAGGGTAACTATGGCTACACCTTC. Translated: CASRPGQGNYGYTF.

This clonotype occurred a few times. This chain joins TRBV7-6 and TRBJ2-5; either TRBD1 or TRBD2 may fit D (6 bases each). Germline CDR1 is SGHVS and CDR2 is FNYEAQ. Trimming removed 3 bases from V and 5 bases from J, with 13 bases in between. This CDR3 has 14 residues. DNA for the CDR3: TGTGCCAGCAGCTTCTGGGGGGCCGGGGAGACCCAGTACTTC. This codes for CASSFWGAGETQYF.

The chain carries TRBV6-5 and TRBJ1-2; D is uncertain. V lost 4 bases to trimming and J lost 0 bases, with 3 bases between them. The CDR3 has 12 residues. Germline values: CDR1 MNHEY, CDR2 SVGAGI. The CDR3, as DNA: TGTGCCAGCAGTTTCACTAACTATGGCTACACCTTC. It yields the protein CASSFTNYGYTF.

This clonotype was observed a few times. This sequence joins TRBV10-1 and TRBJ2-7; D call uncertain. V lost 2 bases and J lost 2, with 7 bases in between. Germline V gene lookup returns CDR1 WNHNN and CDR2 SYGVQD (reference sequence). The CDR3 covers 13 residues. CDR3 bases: TGCGCCAGCAGTGAGGCACTTACCTACGAGCAGTACTTC. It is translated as CASSEALTYEQYF.

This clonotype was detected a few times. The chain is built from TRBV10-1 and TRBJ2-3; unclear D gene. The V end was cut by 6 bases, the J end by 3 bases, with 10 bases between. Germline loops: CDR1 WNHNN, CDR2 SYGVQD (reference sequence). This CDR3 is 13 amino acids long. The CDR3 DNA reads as TGCGCCAGCAGCCGACCAGAAACAGATACGCAGTATTTT. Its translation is CASSRPETDTQYF.

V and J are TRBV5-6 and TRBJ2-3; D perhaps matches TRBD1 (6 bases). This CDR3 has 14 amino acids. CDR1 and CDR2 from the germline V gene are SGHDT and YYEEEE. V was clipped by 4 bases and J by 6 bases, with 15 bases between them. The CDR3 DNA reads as TGTGCCAGCAGCGACGGTCAGGGGCCCGATACGCAGTATTTT. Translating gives CASSDGQGPDTQYF.

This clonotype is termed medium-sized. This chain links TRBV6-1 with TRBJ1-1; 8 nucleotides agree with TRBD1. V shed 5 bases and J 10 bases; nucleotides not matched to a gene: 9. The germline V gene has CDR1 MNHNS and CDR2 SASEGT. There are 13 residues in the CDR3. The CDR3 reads CASSPGQGHTAFF. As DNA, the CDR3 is TGTGCCAGCAGTCCCGGACAGGGTCATACAGCTTTCTTT.

In nucleotides, the CDR3 is TGCGCCAGCAGCTCGGTCCCGGGTGAGCAGTACTTC. Protein product: CASSSVPGEQYF. The V gene is TRBV5-1, the J gene TRBJ2-7; D is unclear. The CDR3 totals 12 residues. Germline lookup yields CDR1 SGHRS and CDR2 YFSETQ. Trimming took 3 bases from V and 7 from J, leaving 11 bases between them.

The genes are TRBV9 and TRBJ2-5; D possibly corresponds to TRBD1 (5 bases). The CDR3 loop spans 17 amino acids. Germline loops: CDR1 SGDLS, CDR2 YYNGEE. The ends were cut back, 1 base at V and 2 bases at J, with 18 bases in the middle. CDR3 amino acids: CASSVQGANPFQETQYF. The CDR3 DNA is TGTGCCAGCAGCGTACAAGGGGCCAACCCTTTTCAAGAGACCCAGTACTTC.

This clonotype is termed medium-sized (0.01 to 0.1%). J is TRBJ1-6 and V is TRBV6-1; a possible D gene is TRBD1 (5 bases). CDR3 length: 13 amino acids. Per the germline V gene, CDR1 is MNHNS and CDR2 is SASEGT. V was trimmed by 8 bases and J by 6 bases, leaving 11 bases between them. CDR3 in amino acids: CASLGPINSPLHF. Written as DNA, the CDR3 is TGTGCCAGCCTGGGACCGATTAATTCACCCCTCCACTTT.